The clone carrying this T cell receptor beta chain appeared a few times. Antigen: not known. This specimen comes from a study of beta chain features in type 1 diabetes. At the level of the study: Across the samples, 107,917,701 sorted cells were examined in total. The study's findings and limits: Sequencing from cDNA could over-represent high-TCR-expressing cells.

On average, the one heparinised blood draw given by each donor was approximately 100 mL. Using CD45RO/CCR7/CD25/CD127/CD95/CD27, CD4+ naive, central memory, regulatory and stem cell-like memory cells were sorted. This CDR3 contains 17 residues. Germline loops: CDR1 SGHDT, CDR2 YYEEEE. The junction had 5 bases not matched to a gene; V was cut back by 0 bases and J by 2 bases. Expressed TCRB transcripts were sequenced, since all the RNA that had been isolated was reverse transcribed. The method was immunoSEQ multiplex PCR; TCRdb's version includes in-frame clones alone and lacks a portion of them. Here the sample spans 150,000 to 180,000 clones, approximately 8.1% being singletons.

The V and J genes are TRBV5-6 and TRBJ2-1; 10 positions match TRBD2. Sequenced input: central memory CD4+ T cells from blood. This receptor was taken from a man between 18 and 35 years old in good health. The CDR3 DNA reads TGTGCCAGCAGCTTGGCCGGTCTAGCGGGGGCCTACAATGAGCAGTTCTTC. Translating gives CASSLAGLAGAYNEQFF. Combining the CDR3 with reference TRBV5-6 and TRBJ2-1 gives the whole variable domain DAGVTQSPTHLIKTRGQQVTLRCSPKSGHDTVSWYQQALGQGPQFIFQYYEEEERQRGNFPDRFSGHQFPNYSSELNVNALLLGDSALYLCASSLAGLAGAYNEQFFGPGTRLTVL.